This T cell receptor (beta chain) is from a study of blood T cell repertoires in COVID-19. V was pared by 4 bases and J by 5 bases, with 17 bases between. The germline V gene encodes CDR1 MNHEY and CDR2 SMNVEV (reference sequence). The CDR3 has 16 residues. Original processing methods: Reference gene primers were amplified, and this amplification served to estimate nucleated cell counts. TCRdb keeps only in-frame clones here, not all; method: immunoSEQ multiplex PCR. That table furnishes V, J and clone size, whereas the DNA furnished D and trimming. Of 140,000 or so clones listed, over 80% are singletons.

The sequencing sample was made of peripheral blood. The clonotype originates from a woman aged 80 or over with acute or convalescent COVID-19. This rearrangement joins TRBV27 to TRBJ2-2; the D gene is possibly TRBD1 (5 bases). CDR3 in DNA: TGTGCCAGCAGTTCATCCTACAGGTGGGGTACCGGGGAGCTGTTTTTT. Its translation: CASSSSYRWGTGELFF.